A selection of T cell receptor beta chains follows, all from one sample in a study of T cell responses to AZD1222 COVID-19 vaccine. Produced via immunoSEQ multiplex PCR; TCRdb's table is partial and in-frame only. The sample shows some 120,000 clones, over 90% of them seen only once. Material: peripheral blood, obtained on day 0 of AZD1222 vaccination. The source is an adult in good health. The CDR3 runs from the conserved cysteine through the conserved F or W. Fields, in order: J gene, V gene, D gene, clone size, CDR3 protein, CDR3 DNA. The D gene is left open where the match is weak. Size is omitted from some rows. Given values are once, few, many or a class for expanded clones.

TRBJ1-1,TRBV11-2,-,-,CASSLGVTEAFF,TGTGCCAGCAGCTTGGGTGTGACTGAAGCTTTCTTT
TRBJ1-2,TRBV6-5,-,-,CASSFAGQQYGYTF,TGTGCCAGCAGCTTCGCCGGGCAGCAGTATGGCTACACCTTC
TRBJ1-1,TRBV5-6,-,-,CASSPLGGQRAFF,TGTGCCAGCAGCCCCTTGGGGGGGCAACGGGCTTTCTTT
TRBJ1-3,TRBV2,TRBD1,-,CASLRQGSGNTIYF,TGTGCCAGCCTAAGACAGGGTTCCGGAAACACCATATATTTT
TRBJ2-5,TRBV6-2/TRBV6-3,-,-,CASSPDRETQYF,TGTGCCAGCAGCCCCGACAGAGAGACCCAGTACTTC
TRBJ1-2,TRBV2,-,-,CASSDGRYYGYTF,TGTGCCAGCAGTGACGGGAGATACTATGGCTACACCTTC
TRBJ2-7,TRBV5-1,TRBD1,once,CASSLTGDEQYF,TGCGCCAGCAGCTTGACAGGGGACGAGCAGTACTTC
TRBJ2-1,TRBV6-5,-,-,CASSWGDGGEQFF,TGTGCCAGCAGTTGGGGTGATGGGGGTGAGCAGTTCTTC
TRBJ1-2,TRBV5-4,TRBD1,-,CASSPGTGYNSGYTF,TGTGCCAGCAGCCCAGGGACAGGGTACAACTCTGGCTACACCTTC
TRBJ1-1,TRBV6-5,-,-,CASSIHEDTEAFF,TGTGCCAGCAGTATTCATGAAGACACTGAAGCTTTCTTT
TRBJ2-7,TRBV6-5,TRBD2,-,CASSYQRGPGAYEQYF,TGTGCCAGCAGTTACCAGCGGGGCCCGGGGGCCTACGAGCAGTACTTC
TRBJ1-1,TRBV6-5,-,-,CASSTGTEAFF,TGTGCCAGCAGTACTGGGACTGAAGCTTTCTTT
TRBJ1-2,TRBV9,-,few,CASSPSGSGGWKRDGYTF,TGTGCCAGCAGCCCCAGTGGGAGTGGAGGGTGGAAGAGGGATGGCTACACCTTC
TRBJ1-5,TRBV24-1,TRBD1,-,CATRLRQGRGQPQHF,TGTGCCACCAGACTGAGACAGGGGAGGGGACAGCCCCAGCATTTT
TRBJ2-5,TRBV5-1,TRBD2,-,CASSLLAGGQETQYF,TGCGCCAGCAGCTTGTTAGCGGGGGGGCAAGAGACCCAGTACTTC
TRBJ2-2,TRBV4-2,-,few,CASSPLLRGELFF,TGTGCCAGCAGCCCCCTACTGCGAGGGGAGCTGTTTTTT
TRBJ1-1,TRBV5-1,-,-,CASMESPTGNTEAFF,TGCGCCAGCATGGAGAGTCCAACGGGGAACACTGAAGCTTTCTTT
TRBJ2-1,TRBV4-2,TRBD2,-,CASSPSIAGGHNEQFF,TGTGCCAGCAGCCCCTCAATAGCGGGGGGACACAATGAGCAGTTCTTC
TRBJ2-7,TRBV6-1,TRBD1,-,CASRWTGTYEQYF,TGTGCCAGCAGGTGGACAGGGACCTACGAGCAGTACTTC
TRBJ2-3,TRBV18,-,-,CASSPPSFDTQYF,TGTGCCAGCTCACCACCGTCCTTCGATACGCAGTATTTT
TRBJ1-1,TRBV20-1,-,-,CSASKTATEAFF,TGCAGTGCTAGTAAAACAGCCACTGAAGCTTTCTTT
TRBJ1-5,TRBV7-8,-,-,CASSLALPKGNQPQHF,TGTGCCAGCAGCTTAGCGCTCCCCAAGGGCAATCAGCCCCAGCATTTT
TRBJ1-1,TRBV19,-,-,CASRKRGDRTEAFF,TGTGCCAGTAGAAAGAGAGGAGATAGGACTGAAGCTTTCTTT
TRBJ1-1,TRBV11-2,TRBD1,-,CASRGDRGRTNTEAFF,TGTGCCAGCAGGGGGGACAGGGGACGTACGAACACTGAAGCTTTCTTT
TRBJ1-5,TRBV5-5,-,-,CASSDWRQPQHF,TGTGCCAGCAGCGACTGGAGGCAGCCCCAGCATTTT
TRBJ2-3,TRBV27,TRBD2,-,CASSPGGPYTQYF,TGTGCCAGCAGTCCGGGGGGGCCATATACGCAGTATTTT
TRBJ1-1,TRBV7-6,-,-,CASSLGTEAFF,TGTGCCAGCAGCTTAGGCACTGAAGCTTTCTTT
TRBJ2-1,TRBV19,-,-,CASGDRPGTHNEQFF,TGTGCCAGTGGTGATAGGCCCGGGACTCACAATGAGCAGTTCTTC
TRBJ1-2,TRBV18,-,once,CASSPPSSGRGYGYTF,TGTGCCAGCTCACCACCGTCCTCCGGTAGAGGCTATGGCTACACCTTC
TRBJ1-4,TRBV7-8,TRBD1,once,CASSLDRGNRVF,TGTGCCAGCAGCTTAGACAGGGGTAATCGGGTTTTT
TRBJ1-2,TRBV5-6,-,-,CASSLGSGRYGYTF,TGTGCCAGCAGCTTGGGGTCCGGGAGGTATGGCTACACCTTC
TRBJ2-3,TRBV6-2/TRBV6-3,-,few,CASSYSIRDVGYF,TGTGCCAGCAGTTACTCGATTAGGGATGTAGGGTATTTT
TRBJ2-7,TRBV28,-,many,CASSLEAREAHEQYF,TGTGCCAGCAGTTTAGAGGCCAGGGAGGCTCACGAGCAGTACTTC
TRBJ2-1,TRBV10-2,-,-,CASSESSRAYNEQFF,TGCGCCAGCAGTGAGTCGTCGAGGGCCTACAATGAGCAGTTCTTC
TRBJ1-2,TRBV18,-,-,CASSPRGEGYGYTF,TGTGCCAGCTCACCGAGGGGGGAAGGCTATGGCTACACCTTC
TRBJ1-5,TRBV10-2,-,-,CASSDRGLRQPQHF,TGCGCCAGCAGTGACAGGGGATTGAGACAGCCCCAGCATTTT
TRBJ2-2,TRBV10-3,-,-,CAIRATLQGNTGELFF,TGTGCCATCAGAGCTACGCTACAGGGGAACACCGGGGAGCTGTTTTTT
TRBJ1-1,TRBV29-1,-,-,CSVVKTGNTEAFF,TGCAGCGTTGTCAAGACCGGCAACACTGAAGCTTTCTTT
TRBJ2-1,TRBV5-1,TRBD2,-,CASSLSSGGAREQFF,TGCGCCAGCAGCCTCTCTAGCGGGGGGGCGAGGGAGCAGTTCTTC
TRBJ2-7,TRBV6-5,-,-,CASSPGVASSEQYF,TGTGCCAGCAGTCCCGGGGTAGCCTCCTCCGAGCAGTACTTC
TRBJ2-5,TRBV15,-,-,CATSGGASSETQYF,TGTGCCACCAGCGGGGGGGCATCTTCGGAGACCCAGTACTTC
TRBJ1-1,TRBV10-3,-,-,CAISQGLMNTEAFF,TGTGCCATCTCACAGGGCCTCATGAACACTGAAGCTTTCTTT
TRBJ2-4,TRBV5-1,-,-,CASSLWWSQGGNIQYF,TGCGCCAGCAGCTTGTGGTGGTCGCAGGGGGGTAACATTCAGTACTTC
TRBJ1-1,TRBV2,-,-,CASSEVENTEAFF,TGTGCCAGCAGTGAAGTAGAGAACACTGAAGCTTTCTTT
TRBJ1-4,TRBV28,-,-,CAARGDEKLFF,TGTGCCGCGCGGGGTGATGAAAAACTGTTTTTT